The 31 T cell receptor beta chains presented below share a single source sample, sequenced in a study of cytomegalovirus exposure and HLA in healthy donors. Clones were read by immunoSEQ multiplex PCR, and TCRdb kept only the in-frame ones, dropping some. This sample yields fewer than 100,000 clones, of which roughly 91% are seen a single time; around 2.1% belongs to the top ten. Sequenced sample: PBMCs. These receptors all come from a young man in good health and CMV-seronegative.

The table lists this clone with a few counts. V usage is TRBV2 and J usage is TRBJ2-2; D gene ambiguous. V was clipped by 3 bases and J by 6 bases, with 8 bases between them. This CDR3 contains 13 residues. Germline CDR1 and CDR2: SNHLY and FYNNEI. The CDR3 is CASSDELSGELFF. CDR3 nucleotide sequence: TGTGCCAGCAGTGACGAGCTTTCCGGGGAGCTGTTTTTT. Drawing the rest from reference TRBV2 and TRBJ2-2, the complete variable domain is EPEVTQTPSHQVTQMGQEVILRCVPISNHLYFYWYRQILGQKVEFLVSFYNNEISEKSEIFDDQFSVERPDGSNFTLKIRSTKLEDSAMYFCASSDELSGELFFGEGSRLTVL.

The chain joins TRBV7-9 to TRBJ2-6; D is unclear. The CDR3 sequence is 15 residues long. In germline, CDR1 is SEHNR, CDR2 FQNEAQ (reference sequence). Trimming took 5 bases from V and 1 from J, leaving 9 bases between them. The CDR3 coding sequence is TGTGCCAGCAGCCGAACCGGGTCTGGGGCCAACGTCCTGACTTTC. Its translation: CASSRTGSGANVLTF.

The chain employs TRBV5-6 and TRBJ2-5; unclear D gene. In germline, CDR1 is SGHDT, CDR2 YYEEEE. The germline V and J ends were trimmed by 1 base and 4 bases, with 11 bases remaining between them. CDR3 length: 14 residues. As DNA, the CDR3 is TGTGCCAGCAGCTTGAATTTCGGTGGAGAGACCCAGTACTTC. This codes for CASSLNFGGETQYF.

The J gene is TRBJ1-6, the V gene TRBV28; TRBD1 aligns across 8 bases. This CDR3 region has 18 residues. From germline, CDR1 is MDHEN and CDR2 SYDVKM. V gave up 1 base and J gave up 9 bases; unmatched junction bases: 14. The CDR3 region is CASSLFGQGAVLRSPLHF. The CDR3 DNA reads TGTGCCAGCAGTTTATTTGGGCAGGGGGCGGTATTACGTTCACCCCTCCACTTT.

This clone has a single count. The gene calls are TRBV6-5 and TRBJ1-5, with 7 bases identical to TRBD1. Germline CDR1 MNHEY, CDR2 SVGAGI. The V segment lost 1 base and the J segment 7 bases; nucleotides outside the gene matches: 4. The CDR3 is 14 residues long. As DNA, the CDR3 is TGTGCCAGCAGTTACTACAGGGGAGGCCAGCCCCAGCATTTT. As protein: CASSYYRGGQPQHF.

The chain carries TRBV29-1 and TRBJ2-2; 8 bases align to TRBD1. The CDR3 loop spans 15 amino acids. The J segment lost 4 bases and the V segment lost 0 bases, leaving 4 bases of the junction unmatched. CDR1 and CDR2 from the germline V gene are SQVTM and ANQGSEA. CDR3 sequence reads: CSVEDLTGGTGELFF. CDR3 DNA: TGCAGCGTTGAAGATCTCACAGGGGGCACCGGGGAGCTGTTTTTT.

The rearrangement uses TRBV7-9 and TRBJ2-7; D remains unclear. Trimming took off 5 bases at V and 4 bases at J, with 6 bases between the two ends. The CDR3 length is 11 residues. Germline V gives CDR1 SEHNR, CDR2 FQNEAQ (reference sequence). In DNA form, the CDR3 reads TGTGCCAGCAGCCGCGAGTACGAGCAGTACTTC. It specifies CASSREYEQYF.

The chain combines TRBV27 with TRBJ2-7, with a possible D match to TRBD2 (5 bases). The germline CDR1 and CDR2 sequences are MNHEY and SMNVEV (reference sequence). V lost 6 bases and J 0 bases, leaving 18 bases between the germline ends. The length of the CDR3 is 16 residues. The CDR3 region is CASSLIAGESSYEQYF. In nucleotides, the CDR3 is TGTGCCAGCAGCCTAATTGCCGGGGAATCCTCCTACGAGCAGTACTTC.

This clone has more than one count but fewer than ten. The rearrangement links TRBV19 to TRBJ2-2, with D unclear. Germline V lookup: CDR1 LNHDA, CDR2 SQIVND (reference sequence). With 5 bases removed from V and 6 bases from J, the gap between germline ends came to 16 bases. The CDR3 is 15 amino acids. CDR3 in DNA: TGTGCCAGTAGTGAAGGTCGCATCGGGTCCGGGGAGCTGTTTTTT. This codes for CASSEGRIGSGELFF.

The V and J genes are TRBV18 and TRBJ1-1, with D possibly being TRBD1 (5 bases). V lost 4 bases to trimming and J lost 1 base, with 7 bases between them. The CDR3 length is 13 residues. In germline, CDR1 is KGHSH, CDR2 LQKENI. The DNA for the CDR3 is TGTGCCAGCTCACAGGGGCCGAACACTGAAGCTTTCTTT. Encoded protein: CASSQGPNTEAFF.

The chain recombines TRBV19 with TRBJ2-6, with D possibly matching TRBD1 (5 bases). The CDR3 runs 14 residues. Germline V gene data show CDR1 as LNHDA and CDR2 as SQIVND (reference sequence). Trimming removed 3 bases from V and 11 bases from J, with 14 bases in between. The CDR3 spells CASSIPRQGDVLTF. The CDR3 DNA is TGTGCCAGTAGTATCCCTCGCCAGGGTGACGTCCTGACTTTC.

CDR3 sequence (DNA): TGCGCCAGCAGTGGGGCTAGCGGGGGGACTTTCACAGATACGCAGTATTTT. Residues: CASSGASGGTFTDTQYF. This chain links TRBV10-1 with TRBJ2-3, with TRBD2 identical over 11 bases. Germline CDR1 WNHNN, CDR2 SYGVQD (reference sequence). This CDR3 comprises 17 residues. V was pared by 4 bases and J by 2 bases, with 8 bases of the junction left unmatched.

The chain's CDR3 is CASLDNEQFF. In nucleotides, the CDR3 is TGTGCCAGCTTAGACAATGAGCAGTTCTTC. This rearrangement joins TRBV6-4 to TRBJ2-1; D not certain. The CDR3 is 10 residues long. Germline lookup yields CDR1 MRHNA and CDR2 SNTAGT. The V end was cut by 8 bases, the J end by 5 bases, with 4 bases between.

J is TRBJ2-1 and V is TRBV5-4; a possible D gene is TRBD2 (5 bases). V was cut by 0 bases and J by 2 bases, with 15 bases left in between. CDR3 length: 17 amino acids. Germline CDR1 is SGHNT and CDR2 is YYREEE (reference sequence). CDR3 DNA: TGTGCCAGCAGCTTGGCCGGCGGAGGAAGGACCTACAATGAGCAGTTCTTC. It specifies CASSLAGGGRTYNEQFF.

The chain combines TRBV5-6 with TRBJ2-3, with TRBD1 matching over 7 bases. The CDR3 runs 15 residues. From germline, CDR1 is SGHDT and CDR2 YYEEEE. The V gene end was trimmed by 2 bases and the J gene end by 0 bases; junction bases not matched to a gene: 3. The CDR3 region is CASSFDRVSTDTQYF. DNA for the CDR3: TGTGCCAGCAGCTTTGACAGGGTCAGCACAGATACGCAGTATTTT.

The chain couples TRBV11-2 to TRBJ2-1; TRBD1 is a possible D gene (5 bases). The germline V gene encodes CDR1 SGHAT and CDR2 FQNNGV. The germline V and J ends were trimmed by 1 base and 5 bases, with 12 bases remaining between them. This CDR3 comprises 15 residues. CDR3 amino acids: CASSLGRAQDNEQFF. The CDR3 DNA sequence: TGTGCCAGCAGCTTAGGCAGGGCCCAGGACAATGAGCAGTTCTTC.

V gene TRBV30 combines with J gene TRBJ1-5; D is unclear. This CDR3 spans 13 amino acids. With 0 bases removed from V and 2 bases from J, the gap between germline ends came to 5 bases. CDR1 and CDR2 from the germline V gene are GTSNPN and SVGIG (reference sequence). In DNA form, the CDR3 reads TGTGCCTGGAGTGTAGGAGGCAATCAGCCCCAGCATTTT. Residues: CAWSVGGNQPQHF.

The chain uses TRBV28 and TRBJ1-1, with TRBD1 as a possible D gene (5 bases). Trimming cost V 10 bases and J 0 bases, with 15 bases left between them. The V gene's germline CDR1 is MDHEN and CDR2 SYDVKM. The CDR3 runs 14 residues. CDR3 residues: CAIAGDRLNTEAFF. DNA of the CDR3: TGTGCCATCGCGGGGGACCGACTGAACACTGAAGCTTTCTTT.

Turning to this clone: This CDR3 is also generated by other DNA sequences in the sample. The V gene is TRBV5-1, the J gene TRBJ2-7; possibly TRBD1 for D (5 bases). V shed 2 bases and J shed 2 bases, with 11 bases lying between them. Germline loops: CDR1 SGHRS, CDR2 YFSETQ. The CDR3 covers 14 residues. The CDR3 coding sequence is TGCGCCAGCAGCTTAGGTCAGGGCGCCTACGAGCAGTACTTC. This encodes CASSLGQGAYEQYF.

J is TRBJ2-3 and V is TRBV7-9, with 8 bases matching TRBD1. V trimming: 4 bases; J trimming: 2 bases; junction bases outside the gene matches: 5. Germline CDR1 SEHNR, CDR2 FQNEAQ (reference sequence). CDR3 length: 15 residues. DNA for the CDR3: TGTGCCAGCAGCTGGACAGGGTGGGACACAGATACGCAGTATTTT. Translation: CASSWTGWDTDTQYF.

This clone occurred once. The chain joins TRBV6-4 to TRBJ2-3, with D possibly being TRBD2 (6 bases). V lost 3 bases and J 4 bases, leaving 11 bases between the germline ends. Germline CDR1 MRHNA, CDR2 SNTAGT. The CDR3 totals 14 residues. The CDR3 loop is CASSDDGSPDTQYF. CDR3 DNA: TGTGCCAGCAGTGATGACGGGAGCCCAGATACGCAGTATTTT.

The chain couples TRBV6-5 to TRBJ2-1; D is possibly TRBD1 (6 bases). The CDR3 is made up of 15 amino acids. Germline V gives CDR1 MNHEY, CDR2 SVGAGI. V gave up 6 bases and J gave up 7 bases, with 19 bases separating them. The CDR3 sequence is CASSIGQMGVNEQFF. The CDR3 nucleotides read TGTGCCAGCAGCATCGGACAGATGGGGGTGAATGAGCAGTTCTTC.

The V gene is TRBV19, the J gene TRBJ1-5, with 7 bases aligning to TRBD1. With V trimmed by 5 bases and J by 6 bases, 10 bases remained unmatched. The CDR3 has 15 residues. Germline CDR1 and CDR2: LNHDA and SQIVND (reference sequence). For the CDR3, the DNA is TGTGCCAGTAGTCCGGAGACAGGGTTTTTTCAGCCCCAGCATTTT. Amino acids: CASSPETGFFQPQHF.

The chain employs TRBV19 and TRBJ1-2; D unclear. The CDR3 is 14 amino acids. The V gene's germline CDR1 is LNHDA and CDR2 SQIVND (reference sequence). V dropped 8 bases and J dropped 8 bases, with 21 bases sitting between them. CDR3 bases: TGTGCCAGTGGCGGTACGGCGTTAGGCGGAGGCTACACCTTC. Translating it yields CASGGTALGGGYTF.

The chain links TRBV11-2 to TRBJ1-1; TRBD1 matches at 10 bases. The CDR3 is 18 amino acids. V was clipped by 4 bases and J by 1 base; unmatched bases: 12. Per germline, CDR1 SGHAT and CDR2 FQNNGV. CDR3 loop: CASSSISSRDRGNTEAFF. CDR3 nucleotide sequence: TGTGCCAGCAGCTCTATATCGTCCCGGGACAGGGGGAACACTGAAGCTTTCTTT.

This chain links TRBV28 with TRBJ1-3; 9 nucleotides line up with TRBD1. CDR1 is MDHEN, CDR2 SYDVKM, per germline. The CDR3 consists of 15 residues. After removal of 5 bases from V and 6 bases from J, the junction contained 8 bases not matched to a gene. The CDR3 loop reads CASSQGQGNQNTIYF. The CDR3, as DNA: TGTGCCAGCAGTCAAGGACAGGGGAACCAAAACACCATATATTTT.

The gene calls are TRBV11-2 and TRBJ2-3, with D uncertain. This CDR3 contains 12 residues. Per germline, CDR1 SGHAT and CDR2 FQNNGV. Trimming pared 7 bases from V and 2 bases from J, leaving 7 bases between. In nucleotides, the CDR3 is TGTGCCAGCACCTATGCCACAGATACGCAGTATTTT. Translating it yields CASTYATDTQYF.

This chain links TRBV29-1 with TRBJ2-4, with 8 bases fitting TRBD1. This CDR3 is 18 amino acids long. Germline-derived CDR1 and CDR2 are SQVTM and ANQGSEA. Trimming at V came to 7 bases and at J to 0 bases, leaving 17 bases not matched to a gene. This chain's CDR3 is CSARIHDRGRLAKNIQYF. The DNA for the CDR3 is TGCAGCGCCCGAATACATGACAGGGGACGACTAGCCAAAAACATTCAGTACTTC.

The chain's CDR3 is CASSPGTGAGNTIYF. For the CDR3, the DNA is TGTGCCAGCAGCCCAGGGACAGGGGCTGGAAACACCATATATTTT. The chain recombines TRBV11-3 with TRBJ1-3; 10 bases are shared with TRBD1. Trimming removed 5 bases from V and 2 bases from J; junction bases left unmatched: 3. The CDR3 has 15 residues. In germline, CDR1 is SGHNT, CDR2 YENEEA.

The chain is built from TRBV12-2 and TRBJ1-4; TRBD1, as called in the table, went unchecked against the DNA. TRBV12-2 corresponds to a pseudogene. There are 17 residues in the CDR3. The CDR3 region has the DNA TGTGCAAGTCGTATCCGGGACAGGCGATCAACTAATGAAAAACTGTTTTTT. Protein sequence: CASRIRDRRSTNEKLFF.

J is TRBJ2-3 and V is TRBV27; TRBD2 is a possible D gene (5 bases). Per the germline V gene, CDR1 is MNHEY and CDR2 is SMNVEV (reference sequence). The V end was cut by 10 bases, the J end by 2 bases, with 13 bases between. The length of the CDR3 is 13 residues. The CDR3 is CATSRGFTDTQYF. In DNA, the CDR3 is TGTGCCACTAGCCGGGGTTTCACAGATACGCAGTATTTT.